This T cell receptor (beta chain) emerged from a study of Ad26.COV2.S vaccination and SARS-CoV-2 variants. Study in general: Participant was drawn from the COV1001 Ad26.COV2.S trial arm. Intramuscular Ad26.COV2.S at 5x10^10 or 1x10^11 viral particles.

Whole-study findings and limits: Analyses that measured TCR breadth and depth may have underestimated total T cell responses.

Trimming cost V 4 bases and J 2 bases; bases outside gene matches: 14. The CDR3 sequence is 18 residues long. Germline V gives CDR1 LGHNA, CDR2 YNFKEQ. The assay was immunoSEQ multiplex PCR, and TCRdb's table has in-frame clones only and misses some. The sample has around 300,000 clones, 65% to 90% seen once; the top ten hold approximately 12%. Regarding this clone: The target antigen is unknown.

Treatment specified: roughly 20 received Ad26.COV2.S at low or high dose, single or two shots; roughly five received placebo; per-sample allocation not given. All samples were drawn on day 63, counting from the first vaccine or placebo injection. Expression of Wuhan-strain SARS-CoV-2 spike came from the Ad26 vector that formed the vaccine. This specimen consisted of peripheral blood, obtained in a trial of Ad26.COV2.S vaccine versus placebo. The origin of this receptor is a person between 18 and 65 years old who received the Ad26.COV2.S COVID-19 vaccine or a placebo. V gene TRBV4-2 combines with J gene TRBJ2-5; the match to TRBD2 covers 9 bases. The CDR3 coding sequence is TGTGCCAGCAGCCGACAAAGGGGGAGCGGGGGGCCACAAGAGACCCAGTACTTC. This codes for CASSRQRGSGGPQETQYF.